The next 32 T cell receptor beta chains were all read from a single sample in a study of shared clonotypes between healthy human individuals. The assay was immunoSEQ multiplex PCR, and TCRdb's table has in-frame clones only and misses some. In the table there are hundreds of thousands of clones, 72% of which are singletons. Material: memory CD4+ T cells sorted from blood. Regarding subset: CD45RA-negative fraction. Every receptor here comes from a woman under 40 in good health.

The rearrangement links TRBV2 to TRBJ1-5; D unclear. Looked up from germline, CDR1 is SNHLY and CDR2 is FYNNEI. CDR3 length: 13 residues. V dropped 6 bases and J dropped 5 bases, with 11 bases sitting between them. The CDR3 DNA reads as TGTGCCAGCAGCCTGAGTAGGGATCAGCCCCAGCATTTT. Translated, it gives CASSLSRDQPQHF.

The DNA for the CDR3 is TGTGCCAGCAGCGTTTTAGAGGGAGCGACGGATACGCAGTATTTT. Translation gives CASSVLEGATDTQYF. This sequence joins TRBV9 and TRBJ2-3; a weak D match, TRBD2 (5 bases). The CDR3 contains 15 residues. Per the germline V gene, CDR1 is SGDLS and CDR2 is YYNGEE. The V end lost 2 bases, the J end lost 6 bases, and 16 bases lay between the germline ends.

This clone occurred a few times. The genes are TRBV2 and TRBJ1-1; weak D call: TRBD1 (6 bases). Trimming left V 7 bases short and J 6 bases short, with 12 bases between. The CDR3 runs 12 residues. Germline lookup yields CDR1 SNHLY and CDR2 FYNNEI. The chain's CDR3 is CASTEGEAEAFF. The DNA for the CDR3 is TGTGCCAGCACCGAGGGGGAAGCTGAAGCTTTCTTT.

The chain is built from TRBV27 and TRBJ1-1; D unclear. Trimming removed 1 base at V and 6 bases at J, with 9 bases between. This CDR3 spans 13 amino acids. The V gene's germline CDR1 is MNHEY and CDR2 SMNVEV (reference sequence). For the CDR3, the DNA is TGTGCCAGCAGTTTATTGGGCGGTTCTGAAGCTTTCTTT. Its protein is CASSLLGGSEAFF.

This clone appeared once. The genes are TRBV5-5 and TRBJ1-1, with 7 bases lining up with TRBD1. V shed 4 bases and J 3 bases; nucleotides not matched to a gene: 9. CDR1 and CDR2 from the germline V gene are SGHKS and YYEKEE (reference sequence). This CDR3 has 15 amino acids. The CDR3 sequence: CASSVTGQGDTEAFF. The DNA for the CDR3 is TGTGCCAGCAGCGTCACTGGTCAGGGGGACACTGAAGCTTTCTTT. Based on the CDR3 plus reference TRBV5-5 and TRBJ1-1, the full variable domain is DAGVTQSPTHLIKTRGQQVTLRCSPISGHKSVSWYQQVLGQGPQFIFQYYEKEERGRGNFPDRFSARQFPNYSSELNVNALLLGDSALYLCASSVTGQGDTEAFFGQGTRLTVV.

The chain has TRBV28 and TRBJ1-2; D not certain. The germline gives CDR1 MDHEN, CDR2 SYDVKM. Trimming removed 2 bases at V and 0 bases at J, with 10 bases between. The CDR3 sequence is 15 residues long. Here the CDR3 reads CASSLMQLTNYGYTF. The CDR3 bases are TGTGCCAGCAGTTTAATGCAGCTTACTAACTATGGCTACACCTTC.

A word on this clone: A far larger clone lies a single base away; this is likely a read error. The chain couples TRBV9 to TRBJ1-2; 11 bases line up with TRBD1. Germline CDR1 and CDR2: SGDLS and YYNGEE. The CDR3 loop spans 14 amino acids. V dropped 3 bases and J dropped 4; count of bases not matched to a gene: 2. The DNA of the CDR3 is TGTGCCAGCAGCGGAGGGACAGGGGGCTATGGCTACACCTTC. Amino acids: CASSGGTGGYGYTF.

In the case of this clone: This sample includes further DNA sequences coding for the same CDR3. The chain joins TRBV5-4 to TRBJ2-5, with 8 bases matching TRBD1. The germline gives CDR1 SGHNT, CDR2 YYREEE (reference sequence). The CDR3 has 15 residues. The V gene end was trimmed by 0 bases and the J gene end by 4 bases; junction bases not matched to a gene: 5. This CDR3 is CASSLGTGTGETQYF. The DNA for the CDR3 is TGTGCCAGCAGCTTGGGGACAGGGACTGGAGAGACCCAGTACTTC.

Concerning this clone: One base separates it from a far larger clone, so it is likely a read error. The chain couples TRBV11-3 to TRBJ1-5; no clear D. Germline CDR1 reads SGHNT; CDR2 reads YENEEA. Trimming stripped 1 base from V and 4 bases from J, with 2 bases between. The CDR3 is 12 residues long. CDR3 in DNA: TGTGCCAGCAGCTTAGCGAATCAGCCCCAGCATTTT. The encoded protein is CASSLANQPQHF.

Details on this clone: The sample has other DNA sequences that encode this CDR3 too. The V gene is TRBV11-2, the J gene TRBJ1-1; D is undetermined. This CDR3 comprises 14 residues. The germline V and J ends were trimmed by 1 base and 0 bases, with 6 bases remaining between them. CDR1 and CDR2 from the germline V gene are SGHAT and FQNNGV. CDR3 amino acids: CASSLAPVNTEAFF. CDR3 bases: TGTGCCAGCAGCTTAGCCCCCGTGAACACTGAAGCTTTCTTT.

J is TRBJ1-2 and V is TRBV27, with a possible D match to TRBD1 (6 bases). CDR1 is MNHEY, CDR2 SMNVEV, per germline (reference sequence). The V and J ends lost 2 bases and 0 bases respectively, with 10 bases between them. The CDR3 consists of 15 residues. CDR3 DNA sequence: TGTGCCAGCAGTTTAATGGGGGGCGCTAACTATGGCTACACCTTC. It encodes CASSLMGGANYGYTF.

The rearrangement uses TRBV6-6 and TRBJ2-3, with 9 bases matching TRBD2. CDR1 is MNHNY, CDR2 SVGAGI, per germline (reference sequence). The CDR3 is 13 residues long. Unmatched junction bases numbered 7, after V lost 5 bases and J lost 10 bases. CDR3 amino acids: CASSTGTSNAQYF. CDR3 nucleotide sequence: TGTGCCAGCAGTACCGGGACTAGCAACGCGCAGTATTTT.

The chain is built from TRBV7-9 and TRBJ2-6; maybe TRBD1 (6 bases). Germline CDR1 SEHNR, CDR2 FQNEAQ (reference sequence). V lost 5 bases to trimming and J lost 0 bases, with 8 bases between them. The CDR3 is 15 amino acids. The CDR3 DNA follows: TGTGCCAGCAGCACAGGGATCTCTGGGGCCAACGTCCTGACTTTC. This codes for CASSTGISGANVLTF.

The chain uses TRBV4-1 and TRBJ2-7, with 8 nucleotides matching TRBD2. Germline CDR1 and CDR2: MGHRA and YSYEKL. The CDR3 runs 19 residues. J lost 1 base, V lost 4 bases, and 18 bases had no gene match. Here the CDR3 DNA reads TGCGCCAGCAGCCTGAATCACTTAGCCGGGACTAGTGGGTCCTACGAGCAGTACTTC. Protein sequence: CASSLNHLAGTSGSYEQYF.

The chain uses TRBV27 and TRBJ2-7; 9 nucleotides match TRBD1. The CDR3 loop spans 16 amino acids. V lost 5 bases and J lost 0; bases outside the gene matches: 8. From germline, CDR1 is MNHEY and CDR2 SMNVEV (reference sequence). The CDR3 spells CASSRGTGSSSYEQYF. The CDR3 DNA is TGTGCCAGCAGTCGGGGGACAGGGTCGAGCTCCTACGAGCAGTACTTC.

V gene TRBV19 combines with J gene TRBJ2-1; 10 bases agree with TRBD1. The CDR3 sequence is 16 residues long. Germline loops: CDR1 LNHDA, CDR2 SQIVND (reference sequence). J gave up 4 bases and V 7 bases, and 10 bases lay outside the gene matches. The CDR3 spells CASTSSGTGVYNEQFF. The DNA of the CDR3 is TGTGCCAGTACTTCATCCGGGACAGGGGTTTACAATGAGCAGTTCTTC.

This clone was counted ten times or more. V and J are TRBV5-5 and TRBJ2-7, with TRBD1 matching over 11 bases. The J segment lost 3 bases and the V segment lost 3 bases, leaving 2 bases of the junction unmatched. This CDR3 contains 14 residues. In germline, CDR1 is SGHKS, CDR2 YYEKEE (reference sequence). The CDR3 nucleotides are TGTGCCAGCAGCTCCGGGACAGGGGGCTACGAGCAGTACTTC. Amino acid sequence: CASSSGTGGYEQYF.

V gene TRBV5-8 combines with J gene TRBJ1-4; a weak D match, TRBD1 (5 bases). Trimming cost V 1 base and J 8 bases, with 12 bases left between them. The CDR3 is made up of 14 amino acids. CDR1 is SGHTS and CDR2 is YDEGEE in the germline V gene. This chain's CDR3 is CASSLTGHQEKLFF. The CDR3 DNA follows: TGTGCCAGCAGCTTGACAGGACATCAGGAAAAACTGTTTTTT.

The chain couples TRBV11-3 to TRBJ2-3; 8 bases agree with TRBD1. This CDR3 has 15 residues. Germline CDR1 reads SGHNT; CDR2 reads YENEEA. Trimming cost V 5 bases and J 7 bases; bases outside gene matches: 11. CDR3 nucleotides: TGTGCCAGCAGCCAAGCTGGACAGGGCGTATATACGCAGTATTTT. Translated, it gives CASSQAGQGVYTQYF. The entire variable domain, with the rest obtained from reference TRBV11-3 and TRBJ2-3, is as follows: EAGVVQSPRYKIIEKKQPVAFWCNPISGHNTLYWYLQNLGQGPELLIRYENEEAVDDSQLPKDRFSAERLKGVDSTLKIQPAELGDSAVYLCASSQAGQGVYTQYFGPGTRLTVL.

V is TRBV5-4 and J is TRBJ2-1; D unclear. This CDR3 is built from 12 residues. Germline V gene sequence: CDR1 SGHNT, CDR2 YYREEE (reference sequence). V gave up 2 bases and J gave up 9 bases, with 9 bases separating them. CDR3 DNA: TGTGCCAGCAGCTTTAAGGGCAGTGAGCAGTTCTTC. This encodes CASSFKGSEQFF.

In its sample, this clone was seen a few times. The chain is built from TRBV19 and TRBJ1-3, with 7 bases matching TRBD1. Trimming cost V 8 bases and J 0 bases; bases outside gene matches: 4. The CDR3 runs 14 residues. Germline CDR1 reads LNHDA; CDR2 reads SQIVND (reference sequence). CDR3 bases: TGTGCCAGTTCGGACAGGAACTCTGGAAACACCATATATTTT. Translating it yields CASSDRNSGNTIYF.

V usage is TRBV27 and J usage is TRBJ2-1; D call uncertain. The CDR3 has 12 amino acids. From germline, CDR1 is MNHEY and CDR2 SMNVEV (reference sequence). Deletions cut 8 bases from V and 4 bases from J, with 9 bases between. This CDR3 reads CASWMRYNEQFF. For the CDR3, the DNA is TGTGCCAGCTGGATGAGGTACAATGAGCAGTTCTTC.

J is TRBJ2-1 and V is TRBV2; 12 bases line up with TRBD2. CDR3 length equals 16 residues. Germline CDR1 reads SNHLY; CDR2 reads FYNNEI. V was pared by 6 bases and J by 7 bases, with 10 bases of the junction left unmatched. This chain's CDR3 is CASSKETSGSKNEQFF. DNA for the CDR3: TGTGCCAGCAGCAAAGAGACTAGCGGGAGTAAGAATGAGCAGTTCTTC. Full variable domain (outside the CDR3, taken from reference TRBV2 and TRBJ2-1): EPEVTQTPSHQVTQMGQEVILRCVPISNHLYFYWYRQILGQKVEFLVSFYNNEISEKSEIFDDQFSVERPDGSNFTLKIRSTKLEDSAMYFCASSKETSGSKNEQFFGPGTRLTVL.

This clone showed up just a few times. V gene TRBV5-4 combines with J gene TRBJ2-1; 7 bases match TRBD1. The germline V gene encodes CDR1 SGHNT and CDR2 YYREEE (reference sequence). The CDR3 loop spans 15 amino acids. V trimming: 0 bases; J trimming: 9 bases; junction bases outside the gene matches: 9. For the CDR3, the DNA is TGTGCCAGCAGCTTGGGGGACAGTGAGCGTAGTGAGCAGTTCTTC. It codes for CASSLGDSERSEQFF.

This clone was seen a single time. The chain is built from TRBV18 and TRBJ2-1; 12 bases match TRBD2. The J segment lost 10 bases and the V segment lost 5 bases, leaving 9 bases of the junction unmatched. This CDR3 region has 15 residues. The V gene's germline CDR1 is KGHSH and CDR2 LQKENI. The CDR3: CASSIRLAGEGEQFF. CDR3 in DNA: TGTGCCAGCTCAATTCGACTAGCGGGAGAAGGAGAGCAGTTCTTC.

The CDR3: CASSPGGRGASGRGEQFF. The CDR3 DNA is TGCGCCAGCAGCCCCGGGGGCAGGGGGGCTAGCGGAAGGGGTGAGCAGTTCTTC. This chain joins TRBV4-1 and TRBJ2-1; D is possibly TRBD1 or TRBD2 (7 bases each). CDR1 MGHRA and CDR2 YSYEKL come from the germline V gene. Trimming cost V 4 bases and J 9 bases, with 28 bases left between them. This CDR3 is 18 amino acids long.

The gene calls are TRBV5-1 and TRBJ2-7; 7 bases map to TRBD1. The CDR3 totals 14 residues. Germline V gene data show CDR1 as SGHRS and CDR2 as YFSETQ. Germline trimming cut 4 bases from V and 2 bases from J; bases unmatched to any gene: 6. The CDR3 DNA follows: TGCGCCAGCAGCCCCGCAGGGGGTACCTACGAGCAGTACTTC. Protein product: CASSPAGGTYEQYF. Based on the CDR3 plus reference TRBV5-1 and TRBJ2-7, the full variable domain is KAGVTQTPRYLIKTRGQQVTLSCSPISGHRSVSWYQQTPGQGLQFLFEYFSETQRNKGNFPGRFSGRQFSNSRSEMNVSTLELGDSALYLCASSPAGGTYEQYFGPGTRLTVT.

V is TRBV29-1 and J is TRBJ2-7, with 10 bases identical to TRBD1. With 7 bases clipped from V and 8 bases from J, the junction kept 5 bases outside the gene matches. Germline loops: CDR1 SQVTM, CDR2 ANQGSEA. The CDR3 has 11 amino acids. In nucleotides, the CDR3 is TGCAGCGGGGGACAGGGGCCGAAGCAGTACTTC. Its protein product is CSGGQGPKQYF.

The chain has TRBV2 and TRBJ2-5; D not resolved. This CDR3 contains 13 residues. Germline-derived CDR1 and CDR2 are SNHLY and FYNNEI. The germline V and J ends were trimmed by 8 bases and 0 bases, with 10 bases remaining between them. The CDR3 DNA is TGTGCCAGCGGGCGGCCTTACCAAGAGACCCAGTACTTC. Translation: CASGRPYQETQYF.

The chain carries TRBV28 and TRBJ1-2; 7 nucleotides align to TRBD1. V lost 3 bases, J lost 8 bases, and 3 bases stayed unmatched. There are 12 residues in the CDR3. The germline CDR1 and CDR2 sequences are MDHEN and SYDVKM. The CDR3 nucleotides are TGTGCCAGCAGTTTTGGGACAGAGGGCTACACCTTC. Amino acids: CASSFGTEGYTF.

The DNA for the CDR3 is TGCGCCAGCAGCCTTTTCGGGTTCGGGACAGGGGGAAACACCATATATTTT. Translating gives CASSLFGFGTGGNTIYF. This chain joins TRBV5-1 and TRBJ1-3; 9 bases agree with TRBD1. CDR1 and CDR2 (germline): SGHRS, YFSETQ. The ends lost 4 bases at V and 4 bases at J; junction bases unmatched: 12. The length of the CDR3 is 17 residues.

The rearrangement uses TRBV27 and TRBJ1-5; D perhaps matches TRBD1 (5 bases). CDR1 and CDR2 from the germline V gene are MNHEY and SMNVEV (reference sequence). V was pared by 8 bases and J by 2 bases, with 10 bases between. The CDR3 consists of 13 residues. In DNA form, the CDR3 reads TGTGCCAGCGGTCAGGGACGCAATCAGCCCCAGCATTTT. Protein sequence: CASGQGRNQPQHF.